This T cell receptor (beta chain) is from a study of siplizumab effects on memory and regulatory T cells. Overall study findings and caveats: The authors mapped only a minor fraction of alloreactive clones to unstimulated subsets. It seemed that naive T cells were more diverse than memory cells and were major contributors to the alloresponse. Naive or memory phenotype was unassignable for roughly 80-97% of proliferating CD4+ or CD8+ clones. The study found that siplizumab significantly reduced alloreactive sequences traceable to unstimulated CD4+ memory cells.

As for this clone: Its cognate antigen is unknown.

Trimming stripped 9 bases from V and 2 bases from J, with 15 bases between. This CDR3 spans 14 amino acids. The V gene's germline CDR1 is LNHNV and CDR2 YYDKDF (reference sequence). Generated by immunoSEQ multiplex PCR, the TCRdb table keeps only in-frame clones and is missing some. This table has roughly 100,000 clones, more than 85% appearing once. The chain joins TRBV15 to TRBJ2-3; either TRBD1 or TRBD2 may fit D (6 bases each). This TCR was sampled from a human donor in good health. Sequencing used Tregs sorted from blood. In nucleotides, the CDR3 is TGTGCCACTGGGGATGGGGGGCTCACAGATACGCAGTATTTT. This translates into CATGDGGLTDTQYF.